This T cell receptor beta chain was found in a study of T cells in Graves' hyperthyroidism and ophthalmopathy. General study results and limits: For ophthalmopathy, model prediction preceded onset by a median 6.5 months.

This clonotype was seen at least ten times. No antigen is known for it. Template material for amplifying TCR beta CDR3 regions consisted of RNA transcripts. HTBI primers were employed in a first-round RT-PCR of the TCR CDR3. TCRdb analysed the multiplex PCR reads with MiXCR anew, one entry per CDR3 protein. The sample consists of nearly 600,000 distinct CDR3 sequences, over 11% of them appearing once. Germline V gene data show CDR1 as MDHEN and CDR2 as SYDVKM. Trimming took off 8 bases at V and 5 bases at J, with 12 bases between the two ends. This CDR3 has 13 amino acids. Sequenced material: blood. The chain recombines TRBV28 with TRBJ1-4, with unresolved D. The receptor was isolated from a woman in her twenties or thirties with Graves' hyperthyroidism that later progressed to Graves' ophthalmopathy. The DNA for the CDR3 is TGTGCCAGCCTCGGGTACTCGAATGAAAAACTGTTTTTT. This translates into CASLGYSNEKLFF.